These 9 T cell receptor beta chains were sequenced from one sample in a study of T cell changes during pregnancy in multiple sclerosis (dated by TCRdb to the late 2010s). Libraries were prepared through the immunoSEQ multiplex PCR assay. TCRdb took this table from immuneACCESS and kept in-frame rearrangements with V and J called. Such tables lack part of the clones; where checked against another copy, unresolved V genes explain under half of the gap, and the rest is unexplained. This sample gives fewer than 55,000 clones in total; around 90% of them show up just once. 4.7% of the sample is held by the ten biggest clonotypes. Sequenced here: peripheral blood, sampled in the second trimester of pregnancy. Receptors were obtained from a female donor in good health, enrolled as a control in a pregnancy study.

Turning to this clone: The junction differs from germline at one of its ends, possibly a read error. V is TRBV7-7 and J is TRBJ2-5, with 7 bases fitting TRBD1. This CDR3 spans 14 amino acids. From germline, CDR1 is SSHAT and CDR2 FNYEAQ (reference sequence). CDR3 DNA sequence: TGTGCTAGCAGCCCGGGACAGCACCAAGAGACCCAGTACTTC. Translating gives CASSPGQHQETQYF.

The chain has TRBV2 and TRBJ2-7; 11 bases align to TRBD2. This CDR3 region has 13 residues. CDR1 is SNHLY, CDR2 FYNNEI, per germline. V trimming: 8 bases; J trimming: 4 bases; junction bases outside the gene matches: 4. The CDR3 DNA reads as TGTGCCAGCCTAGCGGGAGGAGGGTACGAGCAGTACTTC. This sequence encodes CASLAGGGYEQYF.

About this clone itself: An end of the junction differs from the germline gene, which may be a read error. This chain links TRBV18 with TRBJ2-5, with D perhaps TRBD2 (6 bases). The CDR3 runs 15 residues. Per the germline V gene, CDR1 is KGHSH and CDR2 is LQKENI. The CDR3 DNA reads TGTGCCAGCTCAACACCGGGACTCCCACAAGAGACCCAGTACTTC. Translating gives CASSTPGLPQETQYF.

The J gene is TRBJ2-3, the V gene TRBV9, with 7 bases matching TRBD1. The germline CDR1 and CDR2 sequences are SGDLS and YYNGEE. The CDR3 runs 16 residues. V trimming: 0 bases; J trimming: 4 bases; junction bases outside the gene matches: 8. In DNA form, the CDR3 reads TGTGCCAGCAGCGTAGTCTCGGGGACAGTGCCAGATACGCAGTATTTT. This translates into CASSVVSGTVPDTQYF.

The chain recombines TRBV27 with TRBJ2-7; 9 bases map to TRBD2. The CDR3 has 14 residues. V shed 0 bases, J shed 5 bases, and the junction held 2 bases outside the gene matches. CDR1 is MNHEY and CDR2 is SMNVEV in the germline V gene (reference sequence). The CDR3 DNA reads TGTGCCAGCAGTTTATCACGGACTAGCGACGAGCAGTACTTC. Residues: CASSLSRTSDEQYF.

The rearrangement joins TRBV2 to TRBJ2-7, with D uncertain. V lost 6 bases and J lost 0, with 9 bases in between. The CDR3 totals 13 residues. The germline V gene encodes CDR1 SNHLY and CDR2 FYNNEI. CDR3: CASREPSSYEQYF. The CDR3 bases are TGTGCCAGCAGAGAACCGAGCTCCTACGAGCAGTACTTC. The full variable domain, with the rest looked up from reference TRBV2 and TRBJ2-7, is EPEVTQTPSHQVTQMGQEVILRCVPISNHLYFYWYRQILGQKVEFLVSFYNNEISEKSEIFDDQFSVERPDGSNFTLKIRSTKLEDSAMYFCASREPSSYEQYFGPGTRLTVT.

The chain carries TRBV19 and TRBJ2-2, with 11 bases that match TRBD1. This CDR3 is built from 15 residues. V trimming: 4 bases; J trimming: 6 bases; junction bases outside the gene matches: 4. CDR1 and CDR2 (germline): LNHDA, SQIVND (reference sequence). The chain's CDR3 is CASSTGQGAAGELFF. Written as DNA, the CDR3 is TGTGCCAGTAGTACAGGACAGGGGGCGGCCGGGGAGCTGTTTTTT.

This clone has only a few counts. The rearrangement joins TRBV6-5 to TRBJ1-6, with a tentative D call TRBD1 (5 bases). The germline V and J ends were trimmed by 5 bases and 10 bases, with 12 bases remaining between them. The CDR3 spans 13 residues. Germline assignment: CDR1 MNHEY and CDR2 SVGAGI. The CDR3 coding sequence is TGTGCCAGCAGTATGGGGCCCGACTCACCCCTCCACTTT. It yields the protein CASSMGPDSPLHF.

The V gene is TRBV5-1, the J gene TRBJ2-3; perhaps TRBD2 as D (5 bases). Looked up from germline, CDR1 is SGHRS and CDR2 is YFSETQ. The CDR3 is made up of 15 amino acids. Trimming shortened V by 1 base and J by 0 bases, and 9 bases separated the two germline ends. In DNA, the CDR3 is TGCGCCAGCAGCTTGCGGGGTACTAGCACAGATACGCAGTATTTT. It codes for CASSLRGTSTDTQYF.